Detailed here is one T cell receptor (beta chain). Its antigen is not known. RNA totalling roughly 0.5 to 1 ug underwent reverse transcription with random hexamers. Coverage of TCR beta CDR3 amplification by immunoSEQ multiplex PCR extended to 54 Vbeta and 13 Jbeta. TCRdb used MiXCR to reprocess the immunoSEQ multiplex PCR reads, holding one entry per CDR3 protein. The data show some 400,000 distinct CDR3 sequences, with roughly 85% seen just once and about 0.1% held by the top ten. The CDR3 is 13 residues long. The ends were cut back, 6 bases at V and 0 bases at J, with 6 bases in the middle. Germline CDR1 MDHEN, CDR2 SYDVKM. These data come from a study of CD8 T cells in Susac syndrome. Overall study results and limits: As the study acknowledged, the number of individuals in its TCR sequencing and HLA analysis was relatively small.

Patients with stable or active relapsing-remitting disease, all of them treatment-naive, made up the multiple sclerosis controls. TEMRA cells were FACS-enriched, with CD8+ and CD4+ T cells isolated negatively. The origin of this receptor is a human donor with multiple sclerosis. The chain links TRBV28 to TRBJ1-5; TRBD1 is a possible D gene (5 bases). Sequenced sample: CD8+ T cells from PBMCs. The CDR3 bases are TGTGCCAGCAGGGACATTAGCAATCAGCCCCAGCATTTT. It yields the protein CASRDISNQPQHF.